This T cell receptor beta chain was sequenced for a study of T cells after yellow fever vaccination. This clonotype has only a few counts. Its specificity is unknown. Points from the study as a whole: Across the CD4 and CD8 compartments, a small share of clonotypes was present in both.

TCR cDNA was made by 5'RACE template switching, adding a universal primer site and UMIs. Using its own MiXCR run on the 5' RACE reads, TCRdb lists one record per CDR3 protein. The sample yields approximately 150,000 distinct CDR3 sequences, around 9.3% seen once. Germline CDR1 reads SEHNR; CDR2 reads FQNEAQ (reference sequence). V shed 5 bases and J 3 bases; nucleotides not matched to a gene: 5. This CDR3 comprises 14 residues. The input for sequencing was CD8+ T cells sorted from PBMCs, taken 45 days after the yellow fever booster vaccination. This chain links TRBV7-9 with TRBJ1-1, with 8 bases fitting TRBD1. The source of this sequence is a man younger than 30 who received the YFV17D yellow fever vaccine. CDR3 DNA sequence: TGTGCCAGCAGCCCTTCGACAGGGGACACTGAAGCTTTCTTT. Amino acids: CASSPSTGDTEAFF.